Presented here are 30 T cell receptor beta chains from one specimen sequenced in a study of blood T cell repertoires in COVID-19. Generated by immunoSEQ multiplex PCR, the TCRdb table keeps only in-frame clones and is missing some. The repertoire holds fewer than 85,000 clones, with about 76% as singletons. The sample taken for sequencing was peripheral blood. These receptors originate from an elderly woman with active or convalescent COVID-19.

The rearrangement links TRBV11-2 to TRBJ2-1, with TRBD2 matching 8 bases. V lost 2 bases, J lost 2 bases, and 2 bases stayed unmatched. This CDR3 is built from 15 residues. Germline CDR1 SGHAT, CDR2 FQNNGV. CDR3 bases: TGTGCCAGCAGCTTATTGCGGGGGGCCTACAATGAGCAGTTCTTC. The encoded protein is CASSLLRGAYNEQFF. Full variable domain (outside the CDR3, taken from reference TRBV11-2 and TRBJ2-1): EAGVAQSPRYKIIEKRQSVAFWCNPISGHATLYWYQQILGQGPKLLIQFQNNGVVDDSQLPKDRFSAERLKGVDSTLKIQPAKLEDSAVYLCASSLLRGAYNEQFFGPGTRLTVL.

V is TRBV7-9 and J is TRBJ2-7; 13 nucleotides match TRBD2. Germline V lookup: CDR1 SEHNR, CDR2 FQNEAQ (reference sequence). This CDR3 contains 18 residues. The V gene end was trimmed by 3 bases and the J gene end by 2 bases; junction bases not matched to a gene: 10. Written as DNA, the CDR3 is TGTGCCAGCAGCTTGACTAGCGGGGGGCCATTATCAACCTACGAGCAGTACTTC. This translates into CASSLTSGGPLSTYEQYF.

This clone was counted a single time. The chain joins TRBV9 to TRBJ2-2, with 11 bases identical to TRBD2. The length of the CDR3 is 18 residues. The V gene's germline CDR1 is SGDLS and CDR2 YYNGEE. Trimming took 1 base from V and 6 from J; bases not matched to a gene: 11. The CDR3 region is CASSVNSRLAGGAGELFF. CDR3 DNA: TGTGCCAGCAGCGTAAATTCACGGCTAGCGGGGGGTGCCGGGGAGCTGTTTTTT. Using reference TRBV9 and TRBJ2-2 for the parts outside the CDR3, the full variable domain is DSGVTQTPKHLITATGQRVTLRCSPRSGDLSVYWYQQSLDQGLQFLIQYYNGEERAKGNILERFSAQQFPDLHSELNLSSLELGDSALYFCASSVNSRLAGGAGELFFGEGSRLTVL.

This sequence joins TRBV6-5 and TRBJ1-1; no definite D call. The CDR3 is 12 residues long. Between the trimmed V and J ends, which lost 7 bases and 1 base, there was a span of 7 bases. Looked up from germline, CDR1 is MNHEY and CDR2 is SVGAGI. CDR3 region: CASNGANTEAFF. DNA for the CDR3: TGTGCCAGCAACGGTGCGAACACTGAAGCTTTCTTT.

A remark on this clone: This sample includes further DNA sequences coding for the same CDR3. The J gene is TRBJ1-1, the V gene TRBV4-1; TRBD1 matches at 10 bases. The CDR3 has 17 amino acids. V was clipped by 0 bases and J by 1 base; unmatched bases: 5. CDR1 and CDR2 (germline): MGHRA, YSYEKL. The CDR3 spells CASSQDRQGAQNTEAFF. CDR3 nucleotides: TGCGCCAGCAGCCAAGATCGACAGGGGGCGCAGAACACTGAAGCTTTCTTT.

The rearrangement uses TRBV11-2 and TRBJ2-1, with TRBD1 identical over 10 bases. The CDR3 loop spans 15 amino acids. Losses at the gene ends were 2 bases for V and 7 bases for J; bases not matched to a gene: 5. In germline, CDR1 is SGHAT, CDR2 FQNNGV. The CDR3 sequence: CASSLTGTGANEQFF. CDR3 sequence (DNA): TGTGCCAGCAGCTTAACCGGGACAGGGGCAAATGAGCAGTTCTTC.

The chain uses TRBV18 and TRBJ2-1; 8 positions agree with TRBD1. CDR3 length equals 16 residues. Per the germline V gene, CDR1 is KGHSH and CDR2 is LQKENI. V trimming: 0 bases; J trimming: 0 bases; junction bases outside the gene matches: 1. CDR3 sequence reads: CASSPPGQASYNEQFF. The CDR3 DNA reads TGTGCCAGCTCACCACCGGGACAGGCCTCCTACAATGAGCAGTTCTTC.

The chain is built from TRBV30 and TRBJ1-5; tentatively, D is TRBD1 (5 bases). Germline V CDR1 and CDR2: GTSNPN, SVGIG (reference sequence). The CDR3 consists of 14 residues. Deletions cut 4 bases from V and 2 bases from J, with 12 bases between. In DNA, the CDR3 is TGTGCCTGGACCGAGGGACTGGGCAATCAGCCCCAGCATTTT. The encoded protein is CAWTEGLGNQPQHF.

The J gene is TRBJ1-3, the V gene TRBV5-1; tentatively, D is TRBD1 (5 bases). Germline values: CDR1 SGHRS, CDR2 YFSETQ. This CDR3 spans 14 amino acids. V was pared by 1 base and J by 6 bases, with 11 bases between. The DNA for the CDR3 is TGCGCCAGCAGCTTGTCAGGGACTCAAAACACCATATATTTT. Protein sequence: CASSLSGTQNTIYF. Together with reference TRBV5-1 and TRBJ1-3, the CDR3 gives the full variable domain: KAGVTQTPRYLIKTRGQQVTLSCSPISGHRSVSWYQQTPGQGLQFLFEYFSETQRNKGNFPGRFSGRQFSNSRSEMNVSTLELGDSALYLCASSLSGTQNTIYFGEGSWLTVV.

The V and J genes are TRBV5-1 and TRBJ2-2, with unresolved D. The CDR3 consists of 18 residues. Deletions cut 0 bases from V and 0 bases from J, with 15 bases between. Germline V gene sequence: CDR1 SGHRS, CDR2 YFSETQ. The CDR3 region has the DNA TGCGCCAGCAGCTTGGCCATTCAGAGCCGGGCGAACACCGGGGAGCTGTTTTTT. The encoded protein is CASSLAIQSRANTGELFF.

J is TRBJ1-2 and V is TRBV5-1, with 8 bases that match TRBD1. V was pared by 4 bases and J by 6 bases, with 11 bases of the junction left unmatched. The length of the CDR3 is 15 residues. CDR1 is SGHRS and CDR2 is YFSETQ in the germline V gene. CDR3 bases: TGCGCCAGCAGCCCAGAAGGGACAGGACTAGATGGCTACACCTTC. As protein: CASSPEGTGLDGYTF.

The gene calls are TRBV29-1 and TRBJ2-2; D is perhaps TRBD1 (5 bases). Deletions cut 1 base from V and 5 bases from J, with 11 bases between. This CDR3 has 14 amino acids. The germline gives CDR1 SQVTM, CDR2 ANQGSEA. CDR3 nucleotides: TGCAGCGTTGAAGGCCAGGGTTTAACCGGGGAGCTGTTTTTT. Translated: CSVEGQGLTGELFF.

V usage is TRBV7-8 and J usage is TRBJ2-7; no clear D. The CDR3 consists of 11 residues. Looked up from germline, CDR1 is SGHVS and CDR2 is FQNEAQ. V was shortened by 5 bases and J by 3 bases, with 5 bases between the two germline ends. In DNA form, the CDR3 reads TGTGCCAGCAGCCCCTACTACGAGCAGTACTTC. Protein product: CASSPYYEQYF.

This chain connects TRBV27 to TRBJ1-1; D ambiguous. Germline V lookup: CDR1 MNHEY, CDR2 SMNVEV (reference sequence). The CDR3 is 14 residues long. Trimming removed 2 bases from V and 1 base from J, with 8 bases in between. CDR3 coding DNA: TGTGCCAGCAGTTTACTGCGTCCGAACACTGAAGCTTTCTTT. Amino acids: CASSLLRPNTEAFF.

The chain employs TRBV12-2 and TRBJ1-3; TRBD1 is the table's D call and was not checked against the DNA. TRBV12-2 corresponds to a pseudogene. The CDR3 totals 15 residues. CDR3 in DNA: TGTGCAAGTCGCTCCAGGGGGAGCTCTGGAAACACCATATATTTT. Protein product: CASRSRGSSGNTIYF.

This chain links TRBV13 with TRBJ1-1; D might be TRBD1 (6 bases). CDR3 size: 13 residues. V gave up 6 bases and J gave up 7 bases, with 15 bases separating them. Germline V gene data show CDR1 as PRHDT and CDR2 as FYEKMQ (reference sequence). The CDR3 coding sequence is TGTGCCAGCAGTAACAGGGTGCCCATTGAAGCTTTCTTT. Protein product: CASSNRVPIEAFF. The variable domain in full, with the rest retrieved from reference TRBV13 and TRBJ1-1, is AAGVIQSPRHLIKEKRETATLKCYPIPRHDTVYWYQQGPGQDPQFLISFYEKMQSDKGSIPDRFSAQQFSDYHSELNMSSLELGDSALYFCASSNRVPIEAFFGQGTRLTVV.

The chain has TRBV2 and TRBJ1-2; perhaps TRBD1 as D (6 bases). The CDR3 is 15 residues long. Germline lookup yields CDR1 SNHLY and CDR2 FYNNEI. Between the trimmed V and J ends, which lost 2 bases and 13 bases, there was a span of 23 bases. The CDR3 nucleotides read TGTGCCAGCAGTGAAATGAACAGGGCCGTTTATGGGTTCACCTTC. This encodes CASSEMNRAVYGFTF.

This clone was seen only a few times. The chain has TRBV5-5 and TRBJ1-1; D might be TRBD1 (6 bases). The CDR3 extends over 13 amino acids. Trimming removed 2 bases at V and 11 bases at J, with 16 bases between. CDR1 is SGHKS, CDR2 YYEKEE, per germline (reference sequence). The CDR3 DNA sequence: TGTGCCAGCAGCTTCCGGGGGGCCCAGGGGGCTTTCTTT. It translates to CASSFRGAQGAFF.

The V gene is TRBV12-3 or TRBV12-4, the J gene TRBJ1-3, with 9 bases aligning to TRBD1. The CDR3 is made up of 13 amino acids. With 3 bases clipped from V and 8 bases from J, the junction kept 2 bases outside the gene matches. The CDR3: CASSLGQGDTIYF. The DNA for the CDR3 is TGTGCCAGCAGTTTGGGACAGGGAGACACCATATATTTT.

This sequence joins TRBV7-2 and TRBJ1-1; TRBD1 matches 7 bases. V lost 5 bases and J lost 3; bases outside the gene matches: 6. This CDR3 comprises 14 residues. Germline CDR1 and CDR2: SGHTA and FQGNSA. DNA for the CDR3: TGTGCCAGCAGCGGCAGGGGGTTCGACACTGAAGCTTTCTTT. This translates into CASSGRGFDTEAFF.

The chain employs TRBV29-1 and TRBJ2-7, with a possible D match to TRBD1 (5 bases). CDR1 is SQVTM and CDR2 is ANQGSEA in the germline V gene. Trimming removed 4 bases at V and 1 base at J, with 14 bases between. The CDR3 totals 14 residues. CDR3 DNA: TGCAGCGTTGCATTCAGGGAAGGATCCTACGAGCAGTACTTC. Translated, it gives CSVAFREGSYEQYF.

The chain employs TRBV5-1 and TRBJ1-1, with D unresolved. Trimming took 8 bases from V and 1 from J, leaving 21 bases between them. CDR3 length: 16 residues. Germline V CDR1 and CDR2: SGHRS, YFSETQ. The CDR3 region is CASFPYGNDGNTEAFF. The CDR3 bases are TGCGCCAGTTTTCCCTACGGGAATGATGGGAACACTGAAGCTTTCTTT.

This clone was counted a single time. The rearrangement uses TRBV3-1 (or the pseudogene TRBV3-2) and TRBJ2-1, with D possibly being TRBD2 (5 bases). Between the trimmed V and J ends, which lost 6 bases and 2 bases, there was a span of 8 bases. The CDR3 runs to 13 residues. The germline V gene encodes CDR1 LGHDT and CDR2 YNNKEL (reference sequence). The CDR3 nucleotides read TGTGCCAGCAGGCGCGGGCCCTACAATGAGCAGTTCTTC. Translated: CASRRGPYNEQFF.

The genes are TRBV3-1 (or the pseudogene TRBV3-2) and TRBJ1-2, with 8 nucleotides matching TRBD1. V lost 4 bases to trimming and J lost 7 bases; unmatched junction nucleotides: 8. Looked up from germline, CDR1 is LGHDT and CDR2 is YNNKEL (reference sequence). CDR3 length equals 14 residues. The CDR3 DNA reads as TGTGCCAGCAGCCCCCGGACAGGGCAGGTTGGCTACACCTTC. Its translation is CASSPRTGQVGYTF.

This clone was recorded many times. The rearrangement uses TRBV7-9 and TRBJ1-1; a weak D match, TRBD1 (6 bases). V gave up 3 bases and J gave up 8 bases, with 10 bases separating them. Germline V gene data show CDR1 as SEHNR and CDR2 as FQNEAQ (reference sequence). CDR3 length: 12 amino acids. The CDR3, as DNA: TGTGCCAGCAGCTTGGAAGACAGGGAAGCTTTCTTT. This encodes CASSLEDREAFF.

The V gene is TRBV9, the J gene TRBJ2-3; D not resolved. In germline, CDR1 is SGDLS, CDR2 YYNGEE. The CDR3 consists of 11 residues. V shed 2 bases and J shed 5 bases, with 3 bases lying between them. The CDR3 reads CASSVRDTQYF. For the CDR3, the DNA is TGTGCCAGCAGCGTTAGAGATACGCAGTATTTT.

This sequence joins TRBV30 and TRBJ2-1; D is perhaps TRBD1 (6 bases). V lost 2 bases, J lost 2 bases, and 13 bases lay in between. The CDR3 loop spans 15 amino acids. Germline-derived CDR1 and CDR2 are GTSNPN and SVGIG (reference sequence). The CDR3 region is CAWSTTRDTYNEQFF. In DNA, the CDR3 is TGTGCCTGGAGTACCACCCGGGACACCTACAATGAGCAGTTCTTC.

This clone was observed a few times. J is TRBJ1-5 and V is TRBV19; no firm D call. This CDR3 spans 15 amino acids. V lost 2 bases to trimming and J lost 3 bases, with 11 bases between them. The germline V gene has CDR1 LNHDA and CDR2 SQIVND (reference sequence). Written as DNA, the CDR3 is TGTGCCAGTAGTATACCAGACACCAACAATCAGCCCCAGCATTTT. This codes for CASSIPDTNNQPQHF.

This clone has ten or more counts. Other DNA sequences in this specimen translate into the identical CDR3. This chain uses TRBV27 with TRBJ2-1; D perhaps matches TRBD2 (6 bases). This CDR3 is built from 14 residues. Per germline, CDR1 MNHEY and CDR2 SMNVEV (reference sequence). V gave up 4 bases and J gave up 5 bases, with 12 bases separating them. The CDR3 coding sequence is TGTGCCAGCAGTTGGGGCGGGGTCGACAATGAGCAGTTCTTC. It encodes CASSWGGVDNEQFF.

The rearrangement joins TRBV6-2 or TRBV6-3 to TRBJ1-1; possible D gene TRBD1, 5 bases. Looked up from germline, CDR1 is MNHEY and CDR2 is SVGEGT. V was pared by 6 bases and J by 0 bases, with 14 bases between. This CDR3 contains 15 residues. This CDR3 reads CASRPRQSMNTEAFF. DNA for the CDR3: TGTGCCAGCAGACCTAGACAGAGCATGAACACTGAAGCTTTCTTT.